Below are 9 T cell receptor beta chains sequenced from a single sample in a study of identical twins (dated by TCRdb to 2015 to 2016). The library was built by means of 5' RACE. The instrument was an Illumina HiSeq 2000. TCRdb redid the processing of the public reads, applying fastp at Q25 and MiXCR, and retained in-frame beta chains. Records with the same CDR3 protein are collapsed into one entry carrying the most frequent genes and DNA. Recorded for this sample are some 320,000 distinct CDR3 sequences; approximately 13% of them occurred a single time. Of the sample, roughly 7.8% is held by the ten largest clones. These same records also appear under a second study, on yellow fever vaccine responses in identical twins.

The specimen sequenced was CD8+ T cells sorted from blood. Source of these receptors: a woman under 30 in good health.

In nucleotides, the CDR3 is TGCGCCAGCAGCGGGGACTCCCGTCGAGAGCAGTTCTTC. Translation gives CASSGDSRREQFF. The chain is built from TRBV5-1 and TRBJ2-1, with D maybe TRBD2 (6 bases). V dropped 4 bases and J dropped 10 bases, with 15 bases sitting between them. The V gene's germline CDR1 is SGHRS and CDR2 YFSETQ. CDR3 size: 13 residues.

V usage is TRBV20-1 and J usage is TRBJ2-7; D possibly matches TRBD1 or TRBD2 (6 bases each). V was clipped by 3 bases and J by 6 bases, with 18 bases between them. The germline CDR1 and CDR2 sequences are DFQATT and SNEGSKA (reference sequence). This CDR3 spans 14 amino acids. The CDR3 loop is CSASPRGPFFEQYV. CDR3 in DNA: TGCAGTGCTAGCCCCCGGGGGCCCTTTTTCGAGCAGTACGTC.

The V and J genes are TRBV20-1 and TRBJ2-7; the match to TRBD2 covers 7 bases. The CDR3 spans 12 residues. With V trimmed by 6 bases and J by 5 bases, 7 bases remained unmatched. The germline CDR1 and CDR2 sequences are DFQATT and SNEGSKA (reference sequence). CDR3 region: CSATSESHEQYF. The CDR3 nucleotides are TGCAGTGCCACTAGCGAATCCCACGAGCAGTACTTC.

This clonotype was counted between two and nine times. The CDR3: CASSPNRQDTDEKLFF. The CDR3 DNA follows: TGTGCCAGCAGTCCGAACCGACAGGATACGGATGAAAAACTGTTTTTT. The rearrangement uses TRBV28 and TRBJ1-4; D may be TRBD1 (6 bases). Germline V gene lookup returns CDR1 MDHEN and CDR2 SYDVKM. V was pared by 5 bases and J by 6 bases, with 19 bases between. The CDR3 covers 16 residues.

The V and J genes are TRBV5-1 and TRBJ1-1, with D unclear. Trimming took off 4 bases at V and 4 bases at J, with 11 bases between the two ends. Looked up from germline, CDR1 is SGHRS and CDR2 is YFSETQ. The CDR3 runs 13 residues. The CDR3 here is CASSTGEGTEAFF. The CDR3 DNA is TGCGCCAGCAGCACCGGGGAGGGCACTGAAGCTTTCTTT. The whole variable domain, filled in from reference TRBV5-1 and TRBJ1-1, reads KAGVTQTPRYLIKTRGQQVTLSCSPISGHRSVSWYQQTPGQGLQFLFEYFSETQRNKGNFPGRFSGRQFSNSRSEMNVSTLELGDSALYLCASSTGEGTEAFFGQGTRLTVV.

The V call is TRBV28, the J call TRBJ1-5, with D possibly being TRBD1 (6 bases). The germline V gene has CDR1 MDHEN and CDR2 SYDVKM. Trimming cost V 5 bases and J 5 bases, with 16 bases left between them. This CDR3 contains 15 residues. The CDR3 DNA reads TGTGCCAGCAGTGACACAGGGATATTGGATCAGCCCCAGCATTTT. Encoded protein: CASSDTGILDQPQHF.

The chain is built from TRBV7-6 and TRBJ2-3; a possible D gene is TRBD2 (6 bases). The germline V gene encodes CDR1 SGHVS and CDR2 FNYEAQ. This CDR3 region has 17 residues. The V and J ends lost 0 bases and 0 bases respectively, with 13 bases between them. The CDR3 protein is CASSLAGGGPSTDTQYF. CDR3 DNA: TGTGCCAGCAGCTTAGCGGGAGGAGGCCCTAGCACAGATACGCAGTATTTT.

This chain links TRBV7-6 with TRBJ2-2, with TRBD1 matching 7 bases. With 3 bases clipped from V and 4 bases from J, the junction kept 8 bases outside the gene matches. The CDR3 runs to 16 residues. Germline V gene data show CDR1 as SGHVS and CDR2 as FNYEAQ. CDR3 sequence (DNA): TGTGCCAGCAGCTTTTATTTAGACAGGGCCACCGGGGAGCTGTTTTTT. Translation gives CASSFYLDRATGELFF.

This clonotype has ten or more counts. The chain uses TRBV28 and TRBJ2-1; 12 positions agree with TRBD2. Germline CDR1 and CDR2: MDHEN and SYDVKM. This CDR3 region has 17 residues. V dropped 3 bases and J dropped 7; count of bases not matched to a gene: 10. The CDR3 here is CASSFRSSGGGLNEQFF. CDR3 nucleotide sequence: TGTGCCAGCAGTTTTAGGTCTAGCGGGGGGGGTCTGAATGAGCAGTTCTTC. Full variable domain (outside the CDR3, taken from reference TRBV28 and TRBJ2-1): DVKVTQSSRYLVKRTGEKVFLECVQDMDHENMFWYRQDPGLGLRLIYFSYDVKMKEKGDIPEGYSVSREKKERFSLILESASTNQTSMYLCASSFRSSGGGLNEQFFGPGTRLTVL.